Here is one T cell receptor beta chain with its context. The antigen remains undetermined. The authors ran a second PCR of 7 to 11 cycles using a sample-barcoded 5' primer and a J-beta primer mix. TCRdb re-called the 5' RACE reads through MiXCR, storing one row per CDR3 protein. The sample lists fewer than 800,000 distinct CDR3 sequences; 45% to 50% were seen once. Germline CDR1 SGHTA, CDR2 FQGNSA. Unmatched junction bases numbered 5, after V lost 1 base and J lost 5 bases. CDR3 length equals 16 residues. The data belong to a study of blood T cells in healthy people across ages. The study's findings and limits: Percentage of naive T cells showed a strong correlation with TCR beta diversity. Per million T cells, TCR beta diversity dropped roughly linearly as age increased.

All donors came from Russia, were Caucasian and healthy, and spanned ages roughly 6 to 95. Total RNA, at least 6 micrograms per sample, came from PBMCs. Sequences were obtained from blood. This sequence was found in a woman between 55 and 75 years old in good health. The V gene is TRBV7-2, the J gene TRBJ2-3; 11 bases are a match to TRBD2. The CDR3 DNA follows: TGTGCCAGCAGCTTAGGGTTAGCGGGAGGGGTAGATACGCAGTATTTT. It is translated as CASSLGLAGGVDTQYF.